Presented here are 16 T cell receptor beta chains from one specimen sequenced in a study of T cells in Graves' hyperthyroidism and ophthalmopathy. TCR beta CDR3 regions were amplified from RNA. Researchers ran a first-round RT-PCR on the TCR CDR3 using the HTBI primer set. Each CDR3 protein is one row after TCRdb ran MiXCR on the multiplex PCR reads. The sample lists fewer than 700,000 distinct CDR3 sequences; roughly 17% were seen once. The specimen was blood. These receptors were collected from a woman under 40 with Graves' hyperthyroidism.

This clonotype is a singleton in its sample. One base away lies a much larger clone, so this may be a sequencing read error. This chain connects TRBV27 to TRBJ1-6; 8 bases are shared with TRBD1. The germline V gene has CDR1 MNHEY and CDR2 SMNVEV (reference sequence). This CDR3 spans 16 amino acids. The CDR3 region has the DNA TGTCCCAGCAGTTTATCAGGGGGCGTCTATAATTCACCCCTCCACTTT. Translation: CPSSLSGGVYNSPLHF.

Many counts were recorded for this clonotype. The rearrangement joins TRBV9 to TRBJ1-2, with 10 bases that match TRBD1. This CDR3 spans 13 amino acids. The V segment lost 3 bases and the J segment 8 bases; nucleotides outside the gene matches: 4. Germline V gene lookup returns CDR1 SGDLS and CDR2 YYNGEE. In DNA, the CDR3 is TGTGCCAGCAGCGGACAGGGGGCGCAAGGCTACACCTTC. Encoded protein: CASSGQGAQGYTF.

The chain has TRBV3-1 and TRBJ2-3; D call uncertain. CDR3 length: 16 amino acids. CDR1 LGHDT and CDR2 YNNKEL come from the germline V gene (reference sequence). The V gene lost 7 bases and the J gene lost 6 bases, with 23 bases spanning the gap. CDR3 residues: CASILDGVATRDTQYF. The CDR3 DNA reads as TGTGCCAGCATCCTAGACGGTGTTGCCACACGGGATACGCAGTATTTT.

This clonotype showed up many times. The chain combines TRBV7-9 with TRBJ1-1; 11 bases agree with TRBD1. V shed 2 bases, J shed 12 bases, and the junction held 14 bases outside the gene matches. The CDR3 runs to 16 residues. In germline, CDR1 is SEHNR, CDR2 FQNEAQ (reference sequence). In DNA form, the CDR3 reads TGTGCCAGCAGCTTAAGTACCGGGACAGGGGGGCCGGGATCTTTCTTT. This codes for CASSLSTGTGGPGSFF.

CDR3 residues: CASTPPPTIYNEQFF. CDR3 nucleotides: TGTGCCAGCACCCCGCCCCCGACAATATACAATGAGCAGTTCTTC. The genes are TRBV7-2 and TRBJ2-1; D call uncertain. The V gene lost 7 bases and the J gene lost 4 bases, with 17 bases spanning the gap. The CDR3 runs to 15 residues. Germline V gene lookup returns CDR1 SGHTA and CDR2 FQGNSA.

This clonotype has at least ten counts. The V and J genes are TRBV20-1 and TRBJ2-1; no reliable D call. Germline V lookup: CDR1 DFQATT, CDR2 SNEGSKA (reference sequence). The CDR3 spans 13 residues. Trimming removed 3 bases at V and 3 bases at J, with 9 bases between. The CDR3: CSASGENYNEQFF. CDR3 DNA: TGCAGTGCTAGTGGCGAGAACTACAATGAGCAGTTCTTC.

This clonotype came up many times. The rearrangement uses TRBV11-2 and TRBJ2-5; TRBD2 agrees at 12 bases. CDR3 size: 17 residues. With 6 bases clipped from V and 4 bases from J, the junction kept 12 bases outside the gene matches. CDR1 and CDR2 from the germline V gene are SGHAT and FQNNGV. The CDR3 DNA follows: TGTGCCAGCAGTTCCGAGCGGACTAGCGGGATCTCAGAGACCCAGTACTTC. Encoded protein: CASSSERTSGISETQYF.

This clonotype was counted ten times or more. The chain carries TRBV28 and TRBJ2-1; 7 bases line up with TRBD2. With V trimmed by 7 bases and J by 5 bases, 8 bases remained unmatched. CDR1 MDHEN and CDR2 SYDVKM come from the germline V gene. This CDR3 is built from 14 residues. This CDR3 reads CASIGPSGHNEQFF. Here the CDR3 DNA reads TGTGCCAGCATTGGTCCTAGCGGCCACAATGAGCAGTTCTTC.

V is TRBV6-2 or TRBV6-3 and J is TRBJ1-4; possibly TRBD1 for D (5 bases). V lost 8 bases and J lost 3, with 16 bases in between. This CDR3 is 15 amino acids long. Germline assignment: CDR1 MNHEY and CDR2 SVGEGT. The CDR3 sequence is CASATQGGPNEKLFF. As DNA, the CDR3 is TGTGCCAGCGCCACTCAGGGAGGCCCTAATGAAAAACTGTTTTTT.

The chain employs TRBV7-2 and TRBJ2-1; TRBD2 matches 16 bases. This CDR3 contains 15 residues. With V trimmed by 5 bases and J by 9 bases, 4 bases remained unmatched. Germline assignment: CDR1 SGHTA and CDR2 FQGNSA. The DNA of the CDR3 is TGTGCCAGCAGCCAGGGACTAGCGGGAGGGGGTGAGCAGTTCTTC. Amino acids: CASSQGLAGGGEQFF.

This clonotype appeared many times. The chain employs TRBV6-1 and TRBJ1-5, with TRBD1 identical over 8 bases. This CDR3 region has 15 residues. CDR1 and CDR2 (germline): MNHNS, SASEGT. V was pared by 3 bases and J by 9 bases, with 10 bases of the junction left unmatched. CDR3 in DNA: TGTGCCAGCAGTGACCTGACAGGGGCTATATTGCCCCAGCATTTT. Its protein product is CASSDLTGAILPQHF.

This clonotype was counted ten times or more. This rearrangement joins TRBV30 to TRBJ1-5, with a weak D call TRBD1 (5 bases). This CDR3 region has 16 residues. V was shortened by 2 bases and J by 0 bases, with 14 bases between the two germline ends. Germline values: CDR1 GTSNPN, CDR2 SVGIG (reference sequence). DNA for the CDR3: TGTGCCTGGAGTAGGGGAAAGATTTATAGCAATCAGCCCCAGCATTTT. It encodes CAWSRGKIYSNQPQHF. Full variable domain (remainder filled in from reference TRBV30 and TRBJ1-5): SQTIHQWPATLVQPVGSPLSLECTVEGTSNPNLYWYRQAAGRGLQLLFYSVGIGQISSEVPQNLSASRPQDRQFILSSKKLLLSDSGFYLCAWSRGKIYSNQPQHFGDGTRLSIL.

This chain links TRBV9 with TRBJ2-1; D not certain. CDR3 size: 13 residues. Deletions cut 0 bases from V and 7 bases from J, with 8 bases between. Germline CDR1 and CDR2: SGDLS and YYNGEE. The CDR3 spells CASSVDSVNEQFF. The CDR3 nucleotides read TGTGCCAGCAGCGTAGATTCTGTGAATGAGCAGTTCTTC.

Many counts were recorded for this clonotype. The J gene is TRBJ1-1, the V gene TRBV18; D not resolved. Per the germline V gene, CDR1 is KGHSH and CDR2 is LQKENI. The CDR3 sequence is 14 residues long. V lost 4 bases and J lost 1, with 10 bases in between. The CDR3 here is CASSQERWNTEAFF. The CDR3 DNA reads TGTGCCAGCTCACAGGAAAGGTGGAACACTGAAGCTTTCTTT.

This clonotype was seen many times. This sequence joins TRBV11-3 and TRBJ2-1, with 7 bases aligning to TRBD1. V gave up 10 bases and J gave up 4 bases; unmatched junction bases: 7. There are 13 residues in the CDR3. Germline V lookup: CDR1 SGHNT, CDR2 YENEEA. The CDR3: CATGGHPYNEQFF. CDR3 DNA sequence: TGTGCCACAGGGGGACACCCTTACAATGAGCAGTTCTTC.

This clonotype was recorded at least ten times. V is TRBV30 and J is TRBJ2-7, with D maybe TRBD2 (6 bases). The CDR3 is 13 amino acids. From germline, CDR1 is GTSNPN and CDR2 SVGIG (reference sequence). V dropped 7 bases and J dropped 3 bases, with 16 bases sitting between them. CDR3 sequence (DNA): TGTGCCTCCCCCCGCGGGAACGGCTACGAGCAGTACTTC. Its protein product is CASPRGNGYEQYF.